This entry is about one T cell receptor (beta chain). The data were obtained in a study of cytomegalovirus exposure and HLA in healthy donors. 13 Jbeta primers and 60 Vbeta primers were used for the PCR. TCRdb's table, derived via immunoSEQ multiplex PCR, lists solely in-frame clones and lacks some. Here the sample table reports 45,000 to 60,000 clones. The junction had 6 bases not matched to a gene; V was cut back by 5 bases and J by 0 bases. Germline V lookup: CDR1 MNHEY, CDR2 SMNVEV (reference sequence). This CDR3 has 15 amino acids. The TCR was taken from a male donor in good health and CMV-seronegative. The rearrangement links TRBV27 to TRBJ2-5; TRBD2 matches 7 bases. Specimen: PBMCs. CDR3 sequence reads: CASSGGDRYQETQYF. CDR3 in DNA: TGTGCCAGCAGTGGGGGGGACCGCTACCAAGAGACCCAGTACTTC.